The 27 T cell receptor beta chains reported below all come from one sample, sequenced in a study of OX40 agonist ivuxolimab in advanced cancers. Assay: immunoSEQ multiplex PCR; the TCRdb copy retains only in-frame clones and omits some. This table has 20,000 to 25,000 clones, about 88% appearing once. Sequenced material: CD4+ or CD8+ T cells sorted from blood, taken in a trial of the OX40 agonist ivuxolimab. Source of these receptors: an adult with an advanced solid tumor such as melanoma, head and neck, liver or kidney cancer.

CDR3 sequence reads: CASSQVQGNYEQYF. The DNA for the CDR3 is TGCGCCAGCAGCCAAGTACAGGGGAACTACGAGCAGTACTTC. The V call is TRBV4-1, the J call TRBJ2-7, with 7 bases fitting TRBD1. With 1 base clipped from V and 3 bases from J, the junction kept 3 bases outside the gene matches. CDR1 is MGHRA and CDR2 is YSYEKL in the germline V gene. The CDR3 runs to 14 residues.

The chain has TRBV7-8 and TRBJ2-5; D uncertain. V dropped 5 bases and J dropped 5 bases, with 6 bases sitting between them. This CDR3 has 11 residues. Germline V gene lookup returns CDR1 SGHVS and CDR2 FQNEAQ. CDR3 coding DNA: TGTGCCAGCAGCCCGCGGGAGACCCAGTACTTC. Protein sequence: CASSPRETQYF. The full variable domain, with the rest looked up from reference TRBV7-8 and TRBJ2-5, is GAGVSQSPRYKVAKRGQDVALRCDPISGHVSLFWYQQALGQGPEFLTYFQNEAQLDKSGLPSDRFFAERPEGSVSTLKIQRTQQEDSAVYLCASSPRETQYFGPGTRLLVL.

The CDR3 region has the DNA TGCGCCAGCAGCTCCGGGGACAGCCGGATCGAGCAGTACTTC. Translation: CASSSGDSRIEQYF. The J gene is TRBJ2-7, the V gene TRBV4-3; TRBD1 agrees at 7 bases. Trimming at V came to 5 bases and at J to 6 bases, leaving 10 bases not matched to a gene. The CDR3 has 14 residues. Germline CDR1 reads LGHNA; CDR2 reads YSLEER.

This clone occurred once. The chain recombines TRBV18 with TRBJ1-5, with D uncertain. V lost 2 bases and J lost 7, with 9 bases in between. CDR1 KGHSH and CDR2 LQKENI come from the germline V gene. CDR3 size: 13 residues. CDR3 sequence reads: CASSPLKYQPQHF. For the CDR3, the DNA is TGTGCCAGCTCACCATTGAAGTACCAGCCCCAGCATTTT.

This CDR3 reads CAIEGAVNEQFF. The CDR3 coding sequence is TGTGCCATCGAGGGGGCGGTCAATGAGCAGTTCTTC. The genes are TRBV21-1 and TRBJ2-1; TRBD1, the table's D call, lacks a check against the DNA. TRBV21-1 is tagged as a pseudogene. The CDR3 spans 12 residues.

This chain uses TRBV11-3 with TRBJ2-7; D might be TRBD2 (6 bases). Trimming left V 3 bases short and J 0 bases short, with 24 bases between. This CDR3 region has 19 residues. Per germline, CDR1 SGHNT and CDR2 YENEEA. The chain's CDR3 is CASSFRETVTKISSYEQYF. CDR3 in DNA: TGTGCCAGCAGCTTCCGGGAGACAGTGACTAAAATTAGCTCCTACGAGCAGTACTTC.

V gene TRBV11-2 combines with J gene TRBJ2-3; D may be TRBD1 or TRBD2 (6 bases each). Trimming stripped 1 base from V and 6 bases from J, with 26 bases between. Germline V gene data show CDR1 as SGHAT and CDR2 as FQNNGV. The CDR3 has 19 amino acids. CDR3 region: CASSLARGGPQWGLDTQYF. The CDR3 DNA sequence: TGTGCCAGCAGCTTAGCCAGGGGCGGACCCCAGTGGGGACTTGATACGCAGTATTTT. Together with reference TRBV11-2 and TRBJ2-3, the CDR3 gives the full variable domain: EAGVAQSPRYKIIEKRQSVAFWCNPISGHATLYWYQQILGQGPKLLIQFQNNGVVDDSQLPKDRFSAERLKGVDSTLKIQPAKLEDSAVYLCASSLARGGPQWGLDTQYFGPGTRLTVL.

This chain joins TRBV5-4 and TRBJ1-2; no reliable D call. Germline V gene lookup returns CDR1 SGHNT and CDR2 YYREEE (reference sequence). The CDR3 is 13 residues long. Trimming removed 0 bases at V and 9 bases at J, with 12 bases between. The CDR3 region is CASSLVQAIRYTF. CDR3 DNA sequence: TGTGCCAGCAGCTTGGTGCAGGCCATTCGCTACACCTTC.

CDR3 sequence reads: CASSIRDVGNTIYF. CDR3 coding DNA: TGTGCCAGCAGTATCCGGGACGTAGGAAACACCATATATTTT. The chain links TRBV28 to TRBJ1-3; possibly TRBD1 for D (5 bases). Germline-derived CDR1 and CDR2 are MDHEN and SYDVKM. The CDR3 runs to 14 residues. The V end was cut by 5 bases, the J end by 4 bases, with 12 bases between.

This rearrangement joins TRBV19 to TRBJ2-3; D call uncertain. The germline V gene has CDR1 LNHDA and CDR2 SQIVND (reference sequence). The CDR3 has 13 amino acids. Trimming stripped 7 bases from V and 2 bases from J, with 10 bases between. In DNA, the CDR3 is TGTGCCAGTAACTATGGGTTCACAGATACGCAGTATTTT. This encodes CASNYGFTDTQYF.

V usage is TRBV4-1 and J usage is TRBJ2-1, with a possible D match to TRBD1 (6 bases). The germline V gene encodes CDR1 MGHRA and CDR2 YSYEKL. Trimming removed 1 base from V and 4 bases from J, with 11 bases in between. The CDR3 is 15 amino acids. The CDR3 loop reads CASSQGTATYNEQFF. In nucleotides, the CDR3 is TGCGCCAGCAGCCAAGGGACAGCAACGTACAATGAGCAGTTCTTC.

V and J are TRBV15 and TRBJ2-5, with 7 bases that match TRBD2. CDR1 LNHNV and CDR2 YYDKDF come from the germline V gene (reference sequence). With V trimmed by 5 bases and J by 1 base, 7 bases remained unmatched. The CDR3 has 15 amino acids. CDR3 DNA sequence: TGTGCCACCAGCTACTGGGAGGGCCTCCAAGAGACCCAGTACTTC. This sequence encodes CATSYWEGLQETQYF.

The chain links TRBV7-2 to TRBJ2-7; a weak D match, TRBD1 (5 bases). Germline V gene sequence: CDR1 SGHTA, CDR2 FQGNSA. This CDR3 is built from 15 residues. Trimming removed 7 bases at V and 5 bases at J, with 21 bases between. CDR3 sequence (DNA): TGTGCCAGCACCAGACAGACTGGATCCTTGGACGAGCAGTACTTC. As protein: CASTRQTGSLDEQYF. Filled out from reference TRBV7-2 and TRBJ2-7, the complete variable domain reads GAGVSQSPSNKVTEKGKDVELRCDPISGHTALYWYRQSLGQGLEFLIYFQGNSAPDKSGLPSDRFSAERTGGSVSTLTIQRTQQEDSAVYLCASTRQTGSLDEQYFGPGTRLTVT.

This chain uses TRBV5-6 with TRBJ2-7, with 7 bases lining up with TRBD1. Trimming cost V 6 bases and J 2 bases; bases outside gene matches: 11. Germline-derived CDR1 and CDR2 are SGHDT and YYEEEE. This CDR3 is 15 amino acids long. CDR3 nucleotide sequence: TGTGCCAGCAACCGACAGGGTACGGCCGCCTACGAGCAGTACTTC. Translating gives CASNRQGTAAYEQYF. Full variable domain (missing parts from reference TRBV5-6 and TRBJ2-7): DAGVTQSPTHLIKTRGQQVTLRCSPKSGHDTVSWYQQALGQGPQFIFQYYEEEERQRGNFPDRFSGHQFPNYSSELNVNALLLGDSALYLCASNRQGTAAYEQYFGPGTRLTVT.

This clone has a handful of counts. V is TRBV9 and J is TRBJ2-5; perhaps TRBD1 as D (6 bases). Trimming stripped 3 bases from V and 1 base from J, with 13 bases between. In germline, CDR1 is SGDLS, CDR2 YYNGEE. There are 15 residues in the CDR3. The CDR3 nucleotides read TGTGCCAGCAGCGCCGAGGGGGAACCCCAAGAGACCCAGTACTTC. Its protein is CASSAEGEPQETQYF.

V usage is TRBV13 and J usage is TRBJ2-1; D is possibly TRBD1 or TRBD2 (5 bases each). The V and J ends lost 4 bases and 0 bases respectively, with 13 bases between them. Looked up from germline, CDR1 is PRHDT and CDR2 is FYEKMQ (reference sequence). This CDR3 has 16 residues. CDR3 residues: CASSWDGERSYNEQFF. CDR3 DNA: TGTGCCAGCAGCTGGGACGGAGAGCGCTCCTACAATGAGCAGTTCTTC.

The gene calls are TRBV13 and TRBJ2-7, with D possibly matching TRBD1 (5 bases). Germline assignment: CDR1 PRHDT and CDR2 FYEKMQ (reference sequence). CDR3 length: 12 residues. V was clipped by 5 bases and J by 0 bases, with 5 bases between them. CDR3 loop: CASSTGSYEQYF. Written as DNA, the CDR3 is TGTGCCAGCAGCACAGGCTCCTACGAGCAGTACTTC.

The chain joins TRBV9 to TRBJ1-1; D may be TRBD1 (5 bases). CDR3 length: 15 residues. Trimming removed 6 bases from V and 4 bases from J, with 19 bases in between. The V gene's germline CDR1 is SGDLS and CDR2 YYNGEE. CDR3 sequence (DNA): TGTGCCAGCACCCCAGATGCAGGGCGGTCCACTGAAGCTTTCTTT. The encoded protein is CASTPDAGRSTEAFF.

The CDR3 here is CASSLGEPGLAGTDTQYF. The CDR3 DNA follows: TGTGCCAGCAGCTTGGGGGAACCGGGACTAGCGGGAACGGATACGCAGTATTTT. The J gene is TRBJ2-3, the V gene TRBV7-9, with 13 bases fitting TRBD2. This CDR3 is built from 18 residues. CDR1 SEHNR and CDR2 FQNEAQ come from the germline V gene (reference sequence). V gave up 3 bases and J gave up 6 bases; unmatched junction bases: 12.

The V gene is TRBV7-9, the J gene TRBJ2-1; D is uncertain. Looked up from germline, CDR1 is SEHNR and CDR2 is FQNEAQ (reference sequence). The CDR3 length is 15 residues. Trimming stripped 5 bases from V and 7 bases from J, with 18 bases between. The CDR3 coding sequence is TGTGCCAGCAGCCTCGGGCGCGTAGAGATGAATGAGCAGTTCTTC. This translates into CASSLGRVEMNEQFF.

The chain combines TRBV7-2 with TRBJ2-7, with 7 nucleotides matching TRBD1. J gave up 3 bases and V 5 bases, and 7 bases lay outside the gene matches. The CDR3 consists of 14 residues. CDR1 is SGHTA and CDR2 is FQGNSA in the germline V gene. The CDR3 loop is CASSLGDRIYEQYF. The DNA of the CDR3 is TGTGCCAGCAGCCTAGGGGACAGAATCTACGAGCAGTACTTC.

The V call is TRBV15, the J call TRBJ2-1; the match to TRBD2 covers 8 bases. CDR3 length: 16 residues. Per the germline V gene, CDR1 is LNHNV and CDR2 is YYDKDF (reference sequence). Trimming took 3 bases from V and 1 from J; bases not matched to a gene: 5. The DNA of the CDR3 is TGTGCCACCAGCAGTCCTGGCGGGGGGTCCTACAATGAGCAGTTCTTC. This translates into CATSSPGGGSYNEQFF.

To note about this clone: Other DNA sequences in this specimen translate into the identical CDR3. Here the CDR3 reads CASSLEVGGGLETQYF. CDR3 in DNA: TGTGCCAGCAGCTTAGAGGTCGGGGGGGGTTTAGAGACCCAGTACTTC. The chain uses TRBV7-6 and TRBJ2-5; 8 nucleotides line up with TRBD2. The CDR3 is 16 residues long. The germline V gene has CDR1 SGHVS and CDR2 FNYEAQ. V shed 1 base, J shed 4 bases, and the junction held 8 bases outside the gene matches.

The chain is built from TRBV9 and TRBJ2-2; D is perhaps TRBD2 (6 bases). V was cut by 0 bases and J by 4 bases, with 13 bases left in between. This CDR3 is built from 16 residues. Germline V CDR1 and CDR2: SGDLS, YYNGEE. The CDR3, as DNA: TGTGCCAGCAGCGTAGGGGGGGAAGGATCCACCGGGGAGCTGTTTTTT. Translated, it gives CASSVGGEGSTGELFF.

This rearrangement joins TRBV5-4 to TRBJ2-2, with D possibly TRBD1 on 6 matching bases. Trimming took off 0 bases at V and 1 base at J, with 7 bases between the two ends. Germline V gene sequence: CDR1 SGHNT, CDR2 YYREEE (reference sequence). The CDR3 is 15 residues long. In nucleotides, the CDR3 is TGTGCCAGCAGCTTGGTACAGGGGAACACCGGGGAGCTGTTTTTT. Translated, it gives CASSLVQGNTGELFF.

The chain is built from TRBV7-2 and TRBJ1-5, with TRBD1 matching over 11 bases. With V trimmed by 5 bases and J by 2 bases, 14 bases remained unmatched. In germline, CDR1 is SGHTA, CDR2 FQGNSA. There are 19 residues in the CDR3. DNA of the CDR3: TGTGCCAGCAGCCCAGCCGGGACAGGGGGGGTCCGAGGCAATCAGCCCCAGCATTTT. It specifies CASSPAGTGGVRGNQPQHF.

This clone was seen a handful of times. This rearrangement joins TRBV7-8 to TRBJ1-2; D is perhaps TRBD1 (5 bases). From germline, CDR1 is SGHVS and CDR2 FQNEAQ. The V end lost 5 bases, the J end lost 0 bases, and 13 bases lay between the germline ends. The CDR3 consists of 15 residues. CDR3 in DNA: TGTGCCAGCAGCCCTGCCGGGGGGGCTAACTATGGCTACACCTTC. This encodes CASSPAGGANYGYTF.